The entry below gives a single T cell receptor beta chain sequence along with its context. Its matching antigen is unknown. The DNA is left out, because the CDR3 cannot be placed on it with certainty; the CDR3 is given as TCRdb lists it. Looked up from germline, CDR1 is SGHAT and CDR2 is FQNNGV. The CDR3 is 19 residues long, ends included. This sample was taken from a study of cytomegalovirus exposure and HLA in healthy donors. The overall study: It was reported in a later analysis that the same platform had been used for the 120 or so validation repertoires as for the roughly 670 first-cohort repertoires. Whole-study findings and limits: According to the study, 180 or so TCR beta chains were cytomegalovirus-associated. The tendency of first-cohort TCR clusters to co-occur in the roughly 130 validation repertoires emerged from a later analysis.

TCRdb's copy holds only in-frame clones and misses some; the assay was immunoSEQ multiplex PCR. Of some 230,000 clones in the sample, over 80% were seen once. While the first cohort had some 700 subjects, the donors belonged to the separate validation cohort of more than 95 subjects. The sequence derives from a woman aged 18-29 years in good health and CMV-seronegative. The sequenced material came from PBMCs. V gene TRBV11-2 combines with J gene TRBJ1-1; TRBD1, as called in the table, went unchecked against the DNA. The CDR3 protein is CASSFGKGTGGTRNKEGFF.